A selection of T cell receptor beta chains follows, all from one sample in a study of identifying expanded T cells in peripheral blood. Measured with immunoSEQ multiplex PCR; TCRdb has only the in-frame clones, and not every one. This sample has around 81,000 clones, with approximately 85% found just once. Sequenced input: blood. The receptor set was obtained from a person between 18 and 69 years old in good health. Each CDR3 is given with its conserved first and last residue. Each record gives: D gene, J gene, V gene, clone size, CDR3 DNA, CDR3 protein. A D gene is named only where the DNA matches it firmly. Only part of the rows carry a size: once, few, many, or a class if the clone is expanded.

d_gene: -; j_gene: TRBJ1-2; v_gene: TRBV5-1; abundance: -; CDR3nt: TGCGCCAGCAGCTTGGACCGGGGAGGCTATGGCTACACCTTC; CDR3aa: CASSLDRGGYGYTF
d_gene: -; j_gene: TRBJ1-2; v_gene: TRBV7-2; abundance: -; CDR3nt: TGTGCCAGCAGCTCAGCGCGGGGCTATGGCTACACCTTC; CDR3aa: CASSSARGYGYTF
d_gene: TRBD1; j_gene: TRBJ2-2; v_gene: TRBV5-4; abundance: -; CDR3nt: TGTGCCAGCAGCCGAGGGGACAGAACGAACACCGGGGAGCTGTTTTTT; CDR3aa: CASSRGDRTNTGELFF
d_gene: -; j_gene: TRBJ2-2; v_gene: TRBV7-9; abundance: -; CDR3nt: TGTGCCAGCAGCTTATTCATCCATACGAACACCGGGGAGCTGTTTTTT; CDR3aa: CASSLFIHTNTGELFF
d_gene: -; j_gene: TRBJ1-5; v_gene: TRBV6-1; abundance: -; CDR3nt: TGTGCCAGCAGTGAGATAGCCAATCAGCCCCAGCATTTT; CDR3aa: CASSEIANQPQHF
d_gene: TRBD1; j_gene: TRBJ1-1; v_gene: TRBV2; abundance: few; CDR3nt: TGTGCCAGCAGTGGAGGGGACAGGGACACTGAAGCTTTCTTT; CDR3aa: CASSGGDRDTEAFF
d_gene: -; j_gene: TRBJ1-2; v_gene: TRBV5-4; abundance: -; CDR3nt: TGTGCCAGCAGCTTGGATAGGGCTAACTATGGCTACACCTTC; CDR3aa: CASSLDRANYGYTF
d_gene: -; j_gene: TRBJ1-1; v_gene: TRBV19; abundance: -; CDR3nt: TGTGCCAGTAGTATTCCGGCCAGGGTATCCGAAGCTTTCTTT; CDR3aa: CASSIPARVSEAFF
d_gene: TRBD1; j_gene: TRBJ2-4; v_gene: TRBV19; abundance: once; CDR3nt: TGTGCCAGTAGTCCAGATCCCAGGGGGGCCAAAAACATTCAGTACTTC; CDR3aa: CASSPDPRGAKNIQYF
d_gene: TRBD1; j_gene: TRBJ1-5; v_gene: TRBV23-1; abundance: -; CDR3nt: TGCGCCAGCAGTCACGCCACCAAGGGACAGTCTAGGGAGCCCCAGCATTTT; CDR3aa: CASSHATKGQSREPQHF
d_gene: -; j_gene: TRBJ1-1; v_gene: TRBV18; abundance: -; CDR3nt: TGTGCCAGCTCCTTCGACCCTCGGTGGAACACTGAAGCTTTCTTT; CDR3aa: CASSFDPRWNTEAFF
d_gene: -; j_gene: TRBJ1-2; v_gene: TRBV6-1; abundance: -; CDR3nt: TGTGCCATCAGTGAGTCGTCGTCAACAGCAAACTATGGCTACACCTTC; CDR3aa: CAISESSSTANYGYTF
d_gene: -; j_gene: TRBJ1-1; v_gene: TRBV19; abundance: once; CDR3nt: TGTGCCAGTAGTAACAGGGTTGGCACTGAAGCTTTCTTT; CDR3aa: CASSNRVGTEAFF
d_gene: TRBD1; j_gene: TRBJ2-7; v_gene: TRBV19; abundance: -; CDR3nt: TGTGCCAGTAGACAGGACAGGAGCTCCTACGAGCAGTACTTC; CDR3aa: CASRQDRSSYEQYF
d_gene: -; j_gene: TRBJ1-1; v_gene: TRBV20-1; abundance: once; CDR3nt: TGCAGTGCTAGAGAAGGTACTGAAGCTTTCTTT; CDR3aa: CSAREGTEAFF
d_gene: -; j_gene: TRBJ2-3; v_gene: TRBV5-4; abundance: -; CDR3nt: TGTGCCAGCAGCTTGGAATGGGGGGCCGATACGCAGTATTTT; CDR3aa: CASSLEWGADTQYF
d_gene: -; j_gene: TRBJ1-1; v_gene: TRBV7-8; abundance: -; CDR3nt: TGTGCCAGCACCCGGTGGGCGAACACTGAAGCTTTCTTT; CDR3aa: CASTRWANTEAFF
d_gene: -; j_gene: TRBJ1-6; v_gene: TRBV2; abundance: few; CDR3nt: TGTGCCAGCAGTGATCTCCTGGACTCACCCCTCCACTTT; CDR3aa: CASSDLLDSPLHF